The sequence of this T cell receptor (beta chain) was determined in a study of technical replicates of blood from a few donors. V gave up 0 bases and J gave up 2 bases; unmatched junction bases: 13. CDR3 length: 20 residues. Germline loops: CDR1 SGHRS, CDR2 YFSETQ. Data came from immunoSEQ multiplex PCR; TCRdb stores just in-frame clones and leaves some out. In the table there are roughly 68,000 clones, about 97% of which are singletons. V gene TRBV5-1 combines with J gene TRBJ2-7, with 14 nucleotides matching TRBD2. Sample: T cells isolated from PBMCs. This sequence originates from a human donor in good health. For the CDR3, the DNA is TGCGCCAGCAGCTTGGGTGGGACTAGCGGGAGTGCAGGGAGACCCTACGAGCAGTACTTC. Its protein is CASSLGGTSGSAGRPYEQYF.